The 31 T cell receptor beta chains below all came from one sample that was sequenced in a study of shared clonotypes between healthy human individuals. Method: immunoSEQ multiplex PCR; TCRdb's copy keeps in-frame clones and lacks some. This table holds around 980,000 clones, around 82% found once. Sequencing was performed on memory CD4+ T cells from PBMCs. Documented subset: CD45RA-negative fraction. These receptors originate from a man aged 18 to 30 in good health. Some clones in this sample may be carry-over from other donors' samples.

In regard to this clone: A far larger clone is only one base removed, so a read error is likely. The chain carries TRBV9 and TRBJ1-4, with 7 positions matching TRBD1. Germline-derived CDR1 and CDR2 are SGDLS and YYNGEE. The length of the CDR3 is 14 residues. V dropped 4 bases and J dropped 6; count of bases not matched to a gene: 6. The DNA for the CDR3 is TGTGCCAGCAGCAGAGGGGACAGCGATGAAAAACTGTTTTTT. This translates into CASSRGDSDEKLFF.

Remarks on this clone: The identical CDR3 is also encoded by other nucleotide sequences in the sample. V usage is TRBV28 and J usage is TRBJ1-3, with no clear D. The CDR3 covers 15 residues. V was clipped by 2 bases and J by 0 bases, with 8 bases between them. CDR1 and CDR2 (germline): MDHEN, SYDVKM. DNA for the CDR3: TGTGCCAGCAGTTTAAACAGACCCTCTGGAAACACCATATATTTT. As protein: CASSLNRPSGNTIYF.

About this clone itself: A much larger clone lies a single base off, so this may be a read error. This sample includes further DNA sequences coding for the same CDR3. V and J are TRBV5-1 and TRBJ2-1; no firm D call. CDR3 size: 13 residues. The V and J ends lost 0 bases and 3 bases respectively, with 4 bases between them. Germline CDR1 and CDR2: SGHRS and YFSETQ. This CDR3 is CASSLGGYNEQFF. CDR3 coding DNA: TGCGCCAGCAGCTTGGGTGGCTACAATGAGCAGTTCTTC.

Of note for this clone: Distinct nucleotide sequences in the sample also encode this CDR3. V and J are TRBV9 and TRBJ1-1; no firm D call. Germline-derived CDR1 and CDR2 are SGDLS and YYNGEE. V was trimmed by 4 bases and J by 4 bases, leaving 14 bases between them. The CDR3 runs to 14 residues. The CDR3 nucleotides are TGTGCCAGCAGCAGAACGACCACCGGCACTGAAGCTTTCTTT. Translation gives CASSRTTTGTEAFF.

The sample holds one count of this clone. This chain links TRBV18 with TRBJ2-2; TRBD2 matches at 9 bases. The CDR3 loop spans 16 amino acids. V lost 6 bases, J lost 0 bases, and 5 bases stayed unmatched. Germline values: CDR1 KGHSH, CDR2 LQKENI. The CDR3 DNA reads TGTGCCAGCTCCCTTGGACTAGCGTCGAACACCGGGGAGCTGTTTTTT. Protein product: CASSLGLASNTGELFF.

The chain employs TRBV5-1 and TRBJ2-1, with a possible D match to TRBD2 (6 bases). The V and J ends lost 4 bases and 9 bases respectively, with 20 bases between them. Germline assignment: CDR1 SGHRS and CDR2 YFSETQ. This CDR3 contains 15 residues. CDR3: CASSRRPADGSEQFF. The CDR3 bases are TGCGCCAGCAGCCGGAGGCCAGCCGACGGGAGTGAGCAGTTCTTC.

The chain employs TRBV13 and TRBJ2-1; TRBD2 aligns across 14 bases. The CDR3 is 17 residues long. Germline V gives CDR1 PRHDT, CDR2 FYEKMQ (reference sequence). The ends lost 5 bases at V and 9 bases at J; junction bases unmatched: 12. The DNA of the CDR3 is TGTGCCAGCAGCAGGTTCACCGGGACTAGCGGGAGAGTTGAGCAGTTCTTC. This codes for CASSRFTGTSGRVEQFF.

The CDR3 spells CASSPGRDTQYF. Here the CDR3 DNA reads TGTGCCAGCAGCCCTGGCCGAGATACGCAGTATTTT. This sequence joins TRBV7-2 and TRBJ2-3, with unresolved D. V shed 5 bases and J shed 5 bases, with 8 bases lying between them. This CDR3 is built from 12 residues. Germline V gives CDR1 SGHTA, CDR2 FQGNSA.

This clone appeared a single time. The gene calls are TRBV28 and TRBJ2-5; D may be TRBD1 or TRBD2 (5 bases each). The V end lost 9 bases, the J end lost 4 bases, and 21 bases lay between the germline ends. Germline loops: CDR1 MDHEN, CDR2 SYDVKM. This CDR3 has 15 residues. The CDR3 DNA reads TGTGCCAGTTTGACCGGGACCCACTCCCCAGAGACCCAGTACTTC. Encoded protein: CASLTGTHSPETQYF.

Concerning this clone: Other DNA sequences in this sample translate to the same CDR3. J is TRBJ2-3 and V is TRBV7-3; 8 bases are a match to TRBD1. V dropped 5 bases and J dropped 0; count of bases not matched to a gene: 4. This CDR3 contains 15 residues. Germline V lookup: CDR1 SGHTA, CDR2 FQGTGA. Here the CDR3 DNA reads TGTGCCAGCAGCCTCACAGGGGGGAGCACAGATACGCAGTATTTT. Translated: CASSLTGGSTDTQYF.

This clone was seen more than once but under ten times. The gene calls are TRBV7-8 and TRBJ1-2; no reliable D call. The V gene lost 0 bases and the J gene lost 7 bases, with 15 bases spanning the gap. In germline, CDR1 is SGHVS, CDR2 FQNEAQ. This CDR3 has 15 residues. CDR3 DNA sequence: TGTGCCAGCAGCTTAGCGCTTGAGGCGATACGTGGCTACACCTTC. This gives the protein CASSLALEAIRGYTF.

With regard to this clone: Likely a read error: the CDR3 ends without its conserved phenylalanine or tryptophan. The limits of the CDR3 on the DNA are not certain, so only TCRdb's listed CDR3 is given. This chain joins TRBV9 and TRBJ2-4; the table's D call of TRBD1 was not tested on the DNA. The CDR3 is 13 amino acids in total, end residues counted. Germline CDR1 is SGDLS and CDR2 is YYNGEE. The CDR3 is CASSVVGDRGRII.

The V call is TRBV5-1, the J call TRBJ1-1; the D gene is possibly TRBD1 (5 bases). The germline V gene encodes CDR1 SGHRS and CDR2 YFSETQ. V shed 1 base and J shed 10 bases, with 17 bases lying between them. The CDR3 consists of 14 residues. The CDR3 protein is CASSLTQNRDRAFF. CDR3 bases: TGCGCCAGCAGCTTGACCCAAAATAGAGACAGAGCTTTCTTT.

The rearrangement links TRBV4-3 to TRBJ2-3; D is unresolved. Looked up from germline, CDR1 is LGHNA and CDR2 is YSLEER. CDR3 size: 14 residues. V lost 5 bases and J lost 1, with 10 bases in between. CDR3 sequence: CASSSRLGTDTQYF. The CDR3 DNA reads TGCGCCAGCAGCTCGAGACTGGGCACAGATACGCAGTATTTT.

The chain combines TRBV28 with TRBJ2-4, with no clear D. The germline gives CDR1 MDHEN, CDR2 SYDVKM. This CDR3 has 16 residues. Trimming shortened V by 7 bases and J by 1 base, and 17 bases separated the two germline ends. CDR3 nucleotides: TGTGCCAGCAAGAGTCAGGCGGCCGTGGCCAAAAACATTCAGTACTTC. Translation: CASKSQAAVAKNIQYF.

Concerning this clone itself: This likely stems from a read error, as it lies one base from a far larger clone. This CDR3 is also generated by other DNA sequences in the sample. V is TRBV20-1 and J is TRBJ2-3, with D unclear. Germline values: CDR1 DFQATT, CDR2 SNEGSKA (reference sequence). V lost 3 bases, J lost 3 bases, and 4 bases lay in between. The CDR3 has 11 residues. The CDR3 sequence is CSASRTDTQYF. The CDR3 DNA is TGCAGTGCTAGTCGGACAGATACGCAGTATTTT.

The rearrangement uses TRBV4-1 and TRBJ1-3; 12 bases align to TRBD1. The germline V gene has CDR1 MGHRA and CDR2 YSYEKL. The length of the CDR3 is 18 residues. Trimming cost V 3 bases and J 4 bases; bases outside gene matches: 10. DNA for the CDR3: TGCGCCAGCAGCCAGGGGGGACAGGGGGCTCTCAAAGGAAACACCATATATTTT. Translating it yields CASSQGGQGALKGNTIYF.

Comments on this clone: This sample includes further DNA sequences coding for the same CDR3. The chain carries TRBV4-3 and TRBJ2-3; unclear D gene. The CDR3 contains 15 residues. From germline, CDR1 is LGHNA and CDR2 YSLEER. Trimming cost V 0 bases and J 4 bases, with 11 bases left between them. The CDR3: CASSQDRPGADTQYF. CDR3 in DNA: TGCGCCAGCAGCCAAGATCGACCCGGTGCAGATACGCAGTATTTT.

The chain has TRBV2 and TRBJ1-2; D is ambiguous. The CDR3 runs to 11 residues. V was cut by 5 bases and J by 8 bases, with 9 bases left in between. The germline V gene has CDR1 SNHLY and CDR2 FYNNEI. In DNA form, the CDR3 reads TGTGCCAGCAGTTATTCGAGCGGCTACACCTTC. As protein: CASSYSSGYTF.

V is TRBV29-1 and J is TRBJ2-1; D perhaps matches TRBD1 (6 bases). Trimming took off 2 bases at V and 4 bases at J, with 15 bases between the two ends. The CDR3 has 15 amino acids. CDR1 is SQVTM, CDR2 ANQGSEA, per germline. This CDR3 is CSVERDGQFYNEQFF. The CDR3 nucleotides are TGCAGCGTTGAACGGGATGGACAGTTTTACAATGAGCAGTTCTTC.

Concerning this clone itself: The sample carries other DNA sequences with the same CDR3. The chain links TRBV28 to TRBJ1-1; D is perhaps TRBD1 (5 bases). The CDR3 is 14 amino acids. Germline V gives CDR1 MDHEN, CDR2 SYDVKM. V shed 5 bases and J shed 5 bases, with 15 bases lying between them. CDR3 residues: CASSIPPRGTEAFF. In DNA form, the CDR3 reads TGTGCCAGCAGTATACCGCCCCGGGGGACTGAAGCTTTCTTT. The entire variable domain, with the rest obtained from reference TRBV28 and TRBJ1-1, is as follows: DVKVTQSSRYLVKRTGEKVFLECVQDMDHENMFWYRQDPGLGLRLIYFSYDVKMKEKGDIPEGYSVSREKKERFSLILESASTNQTSMYLCASSIPPRGTEAFFGQGTRLTVV.

The chain carries TRBV27 and TRBJ2-2; 7 positions match TRBD1. This CDR3 region has 15 residues. Looked up from germline, CDR1 is MNHEY and CDR2 is SMNVEV (reference sequence). With V trimmed by 3 bases and J by 2 bases, 3 bases remained unmatched. The CDR3 loop reads CASSLNRGNTGELFF. The CDR3 bases are TGTGCCAGCAGTTTGAACAGGGGAAACACCGGGGAGCTGTTTTTT.

V gene TRBV18 combines with J gene TRBJ2-5; D is possibly TRBD2 (5 bases). The CDR3 is 14 amino acids. Deletions cut 2 bases from V and 5 bases from J, with 12 bases between. Germline CDR1 KGHSH, CDR2 LQKENI. CDR3 residues: CASSPFRAGETQYF. CDR3 nucleotide sequence: TGTGCCAGCTCACCATTCCGGGCGGGCGAGACCCAGTACTTC.

J is TRBJ1-2 and V is TRBV4-3, with D possibly matching TRBD1 (5 bases). Germline V gene lookup returns CDR1 LGHNA and CDR2 YSLEER. Deletions cut 1 base from V and 4 bases from J, with 13 bases between. The CDR3 contains 15 residues. The CDR3 DNA reads TGCGCCAGCAGCCAAGCGGGAGGGCAGGGCTATGGCTACACCTTC. Protein product: CASSQAGGQGYGYTF.

V is TRBV6-1 and J is TRBJ1-2, with 7 bases aligning to TRBD1. The CDR3 has 15 residues. Germline values: CDR1 MNHNS, CDR2 SASEGT. The V and J ends lost 5 bases and 2 bases, in that order; junction bases with no gene match: 8. The CDR3 sequence is CASSIRTGVNYGYTF. In DNA form, the CDR3 reads TGTGCCAGCAGTATACGGACAGGAGTAAACTATGGCTACACCTTC.

This clone came up once. Different DNA sequences within this sample yield the same CDR3. The V and J genes are TRBV7-3 and TRBJ2-3; D is unclear. Germline lookup yields CDR1 SGHTA and CDR2 FQGTGA. V lost 0 bases, J lost 0 bases, and 4 bases lay in between. This CDR3 is 14 amino acids long. DNA for the CDR3: TGTGCCAGCAGCTTAACATATAGCACAGATACGCAGTATTTT. Amino acids: CASSLTYSTDTQYF.

As regards this clone: The same CDR3 also results from other DNA sequences found in this sample. The V call is TRBV29-1, the J call TRBJ1-1, with D possibly TRBD1 on 6 matching bases. The V end lost 3 bases, the J end lost 1 base, and 12 bases lay between the germline ends. The CDR3 is 14 residues long. The germline V gene has CDR1 SQVTM and CDR2 ANQGSEA. The CDR3: CSVDRGRGNTEAFF. For the CDR3, the DNA is TGCAGCGTTGACCGGGGCAGGGGGAACACTGAAGCTTTCTTT.

The chain carries TRBV7-2 and TRBJ2-7, with D perhaps given as TRBD1 or TRBD2 (6 bases each). The CDR3 contains 16 residues. Trimming cost V 5 bases and J 3 bases, with 20 bases left between them. Germline-derived CDR1 and CDR2 are SGHTA and FQGNSA. The CDR3 protein is CASSQRWGLAFYEQYF. In DNA, the CDR3 is TGTGCCAGCAGCCAGCGGTGGGGGCTAGCGTTCTACGAGCAGTACTTC.

V usage is TRBV5-1 and J usage is TRBJ1-1; 8 bases line up with TRBD1. The CDR3 has 16 amino acids. Per the germline V gene, CDR1 is SGHRS and CDR2 is YFSETQ. The junction had 8 bases not matched to a gene; V was cut back by 0 bases and J by 4 bases. The CDR3, as DNA: TGCGCCAGCAGCTTGGCCGCAGGACAGGGTGGCACTGAAGCTTTCTTT. Residues: CASSLAAGQGGTEAFF.

This chain joins TRBV11-2 and TRBJ2-7, with 9 bases that match TRBD1. The V and J ends lost 4 bases and 1 base, in that order; junction bases with no gene match: 11. Per the germline V gene, CDR1 is SGHAT and CDR2 is FQNNGV. The CDR3 sequence is 17 residues long. The CDR3 coding sequence is TGTGCCAGCAGCTACCACCCGGGACAGGGAGGTTCCTACGAGCAGTACTTC. This gives the protein CASSYHPGQGGSYEQYF.

The chain is built from TRBV30 and TRBJ2-7; 7 bases map to TRBD2. V lost 1 base and J lost 6; bases outside the gene matches: 6. Germline CDR1 reads GTSNPN; CDR2 reads SVGIG (reference sequence). This CDR3 has 13 amino acids. The CDR3 protein is CAWSGAGWAEQYF. The DNA for the CDR3 is TGTGCCTGGAGTGGAGCGGGATGGGCCGAGCAGTACTTC.